These T cell receptor beta chains were read from a single sample in a study of identical twins. TCRdb passed the 5' RACE reads through MiXCR, listing each CDR3 protein once. The sample contains under 900,000 distinct CDR3 sequences, around 12% of which appear only once. The sample was also reused in another study, on yellow fever vaccine responses in identical twins.

Sequencing input: PBMCs. The receptors were sampled from a woman aged 18-30 years in good health. Both conserved end residues are part of each CDR3. The order of the fields is J gene, clone size, D gene, V gene, CDR3 DNA, CDR3 protein. D genes are given only for firm matches. The size field is filled for only some rows; it gives once, few, many or a size class.

j_gene: TRBJ2-7
abundance: few
d_gene: TRBD2
v_gene: TRBV28
CDR3nt: TGTGCCAGCAGTTTGAAGACTAGCGGGACCTACGAGCAGTACTTC
CDR3aa: CASSLKTSGTYEQYF

j_gene: TRBJ2-4
abundance: many
d_gene: NA
v_gene: TRBV24-1
CDR3nt: TGTGCCACCAGTGATTCCGGGGGAAACATTCAGTACTTC
CDR3aa: CATSDSGGNIQYF

j_gene: TRBJ1-2
abundance: few
d_gene: NA
v_gene: TRBV29-1
CDR3nt: TGCAGCGTTGAAGGACAGAGACTCTATGGCTACACCTTC
CDR3aa: CSVEGQRLYGYTF

j_gene: TRBJ2-3
abundance: few
d_gene: TRBD2
v_gene: TRBV28
CDR3nt: TGTGCCAGCAGTTTAGCGGGAGGGAGGTATTTTGGAGATACGCAGTATTTT
CDR3aa: CASSLAGGRYFGDTQYF

j_gene: TRBJ1-6
abundance: NA
d_gene: NA
v_gene: TRBV20-1
CDR3nt: TGCAGTGCGCGGGGGGCGGCAGTTAATTCACCCCTCCACTTT
CDR3aa: CSARGAAVNSPLHF

j_gene: TRBJ2-3
abundance: NA
d_gene: TRBD2
v_gene: TRBV24-1
CDR3nt: TGTGCCACCAGTGATCCCGCGTTTCTAGCGGGGGGGAGCACAGATACGCAGTATTTT
CDR3aa: CATSDPAFLAGGSTDTQYF

j_gene: TRBJ2-1
abundance: few
d_gene: TRBD2
v_gene: TRBV27
CDR3nt: TGTGCCAGCAGTCCCTTGCGGACTAGCGGCCTTGGGAATGAGCAGTTCTTC
CDR3aa: CASSPLRTSGLGNEQFF

j_gene: TRBJ2-5
abundance: NA
d_gene: NA
v_gene: TRBV7-6
CDR3nt: TGTGCCAGCAGCTTACCCGGACAGCGAGAGACCCAGTACTTC
CDR3aa: CASSLPGQRETQYF

j_gene: TRBJ1-2
abundance: few
d_gene: TRBD1
v_gene: TRBV7-9
CDR3nt: TGTGCCAGCAGCCCTGACAGGGGCTTTAACTATGGCTACACCTTC
CDR3aa: CASSPDRGFNYGYTF

j_gene: TRBJ2-3
abundance: few
d_gene: NA
v_gene: TRBV9
CDR3nt: TGTGCCAGCCGCCAAGGTAAAACCCCTGCAGATACGCAGTATTTT
CDR3aa: CASRQGKTPADTQYF